Each of the 27 T cell receptor beta chains below was sequenced from the same sample in a study of blood T cell repertoires in COVID-19. Sequencing used immunoSEQ multiplex PCR; TCRdb keeps in-frame clones, though not all of them. Seen here are roughly 86,000 clones, about 85% observed once, and the top ten hold nearly 3.5%. Sequencing was carried out using peripheral blood. These receptors all come from a man aged 45-65 years with acute or convalescent COVID-19.

V is TRBV7-3 and J is TRBJ2-2; D is perhaps TRBD1 (6 bases). V was shortened by 5 bases and J by 1 base, with 8 bases between the two germline ends. CDR1 SGHTA and CDR2 FQGTGA come from the germline V gene. The CDR3 consists of 14 residues. CDR3 DNA sequence: TGTGCCAGCAGCACCAGGGGGAACACCGGGGAGCTGTTTTTT. Its protein product is CASSTRGNTGELFF. The full variable domain, in which reference TRBV7-3 and TRBJ2-2 provide the parts outside the CDR3, is GAGVSQTPSNKVTEKGKYVELRCDPISGHTALYWYRQSLGQGPEFLIYFQGTGAADDSGLPNDRFFAVRPEGSVSTLKIQRTERGDSAVYLCASSTRGNTGELFFGEGSRLTVL.

J is TRBJ2-7 and V is TRBV5-1; 7 bases fit TRBD2. Looked up from germline, CDR1 is SGHRS and CDR2 is YFSETQ. The CDR3 totals 14 residues. V lost 1 base, J lost 1 base, and 2 bases stayed unmatched. CDR3 nucleotide sequence: TGCGCCAGCAGCTTGCTGGGAGGGTCCTACGAGCAGTACTTC. Translated: CASSLLGGSYEQYF.

The chain employs TRBV5-6 and TRBJ1-2, with 10 bases that match TRBD1. Germline V lookup: CDR1 SGHDT, CDR2 YYEEEE. The ends lost 5 bases at V and 8 bases at J; junction bases unmatched: 18. The CDR3 has 17 residues. The CDR3 protein is CASSHSGTPGTGVGYTF. The CDR3, as DNA: TGTGCCAGCAGTCACTCGGGAACCCCGGGGACAGGGGTCGGCTACACCTTC.

This clone was seen more than once but under ten times. The chain employs TRBV5-1 and TRBJ1-1; D is perhaps TRBD1 (6 bases). There are 14 residues in the CDR3. V shed 2 bases and J shed 1 base, with 9 bases lying between them. Germline-derived CDR1 and CDR2 are SGHRS and YFSETQ. CDR3 nucleotides: TGCGCCAGCAGCTTATTACAGGGGAACACTGAAGCTTTCTTT. Its translation is CASSLLQGNTEAFF. The whole variable domain, filled in from reference TRBV5-1 and TRBJ1-1, reads KAGVTQTPRYLIKTRGQQVTLSCSPISGHRSVSWYQQTPGQGLQFLFEYFSETQRNKGNFPGRFSGRQFSNSRSEMNVSTLELGDSALYLCASSLLQGNTEAFFGQGTRLTVV.

V usage is TRBV2 and J usage is TRBJ1-5; D uncertain. Per germline, CDR1 SNHLY and CDR2 FYNNEI. The CDR3 totals 14 residues. V dropped 2 bases and J dropped 1 base, with 6 bases sitting between them. The CDR3 DNA reads as TGTGCCAGCAGTGAATCGGGAAGCAATCAGCCCCAGCATTTT. Its protein product is CASSESGSNQPQHF. Combining the CDR3 with reference TRBV2 and TRBJ1-5 gives the whole variable domain EPEVTQTPSHQVTQMGQEVILRCVPISNHLYFYWYRQILGQKVEFLVSFYNNEISEKSEIFDDQFSVERPDGSNFTLKIRSTKLEDSAMYFCASSESGSNQPQHFGDGTRLSIL.

The V gene is TRBV5-1, the J gene TRBJ2-7; 9 bases fit TRBD2. The CDR3 is 16 residues long. Germline V gene sequence: CDR1 SGHRS, CDR2 YFSETQ. After removal of 3 bases from V and 5 bases from J, the junction contained 12 bases not matched to a gene. The CDR3 sequence: CASSSLAGVSGNEQYF. CDR3 nucleotide sequence: TGCGCCAGCAGCTCGTTAGCGGGAGTAAGTGGGAACGAGCAGTACTTC.

This clone was recorded a few times. V and J are TRBV28 and TRBJ1-1; 7 positions agree with TRBD1. J was trimmed by 9 bases and V by 2 bases; bases with no gene match: 3. The germline gives CDR1 MDHEN, CDR2 SYDVKM. The CDR3 loop spans 12 amino acids. The DNA of the CDR3 is TGTGCCAGCAGTTTAAAGAGGGGGCAAGCTTTCTTT. This translates into CASSLKRGQAFF.

The rearrangement uses TRBV19 and TRBJ2-1; possibly TRBD1 for D (6 bases). Germline-derived CDR1 and CDR2 are LNHDA and SQIVND (reference sequence). The V end was cut by 5 bases, the J end by 10 bases, with 36 bases between. The CDR3 extends over 20 amino acids. CDR3 nucleotide sequence: TGTGCCAGTAGTCACAAAGTTGGTTTTGAAGGGACACCCATACTGCGGGAGCAGTTCTTC. The encoded protein is CASSHKVGFEGTPILREQFF. Full variable domain (rest looked up from reference TRBV19 and TRBJ2-1): DGGITQSPKYLFRKEGQNVTLSCEQNLNHDAMYWYRQDPGQGLRLIYYSQIVNDFQKGDIAEGYSVSREKKESFPLTVTSAQKNPTAFYLCASSHKVGFEGTPILREQFFGPGTRLTVL.

The rearrangement links TRBV7-2 to TRBJ1-3; possibly TRBD1 for D (5 bases). CDR1 SGHTA and CDR2 FQGNSA come from the germline V gene. Trimming took 2 bases from V and 1 from J, leaving 9 bases between them. The CDR3 spans 15 residues. CDR3 bases: TGTGCCAGCAGCTTATCCCAGGGATCTGGAAACACCATATATTTT. This translates into CASSLSQGSGNTIYF. The full variable domain, in which reference TRBV7-2 and TRBJ1-3 provide the parts outside the CDR3, is GAGVSQSPSNKVTEKGKDVELRCDPISGHTALYWYRQSLGQGLEFLIYFQGNSAPDKSGLPSDRFSAERTGGSVSTLTIQRTQQEDSAVYLCASSLSQGSGNTIYFGEGSWLTVV.

This clone was recorded only once. The chain carries TRBV2 and TRBJ2-1; TRBD2 agrees at 7 bases. Germline V gives CDR1 SNHLY, CDR2 FYNNEI. The CDR3 sequence is 15 residues long. Trimming at V came to 4 bases and at J to 5 bases, leaving 8 bases not matched to a gene. The CDR3 DNA reads TGTGCCAGCAGTGTATTGGGGACTATGGACAATGAGCAGTTCTTC. Residues: CASSVLGTMDNEQFF.

With regard to this clone: In the same sample, other DNA sequences code for this CDR3. This chain joins TRBV28 and TRBJ2-7, with D hard to call. This CDR3 contains 12 residues. V lost 1 base, J lost 3 bases, and 4 bases lay in between. Per germline, CDR1 MDHEN and CDR2 SYDVKM. The chain's CDR3 is CASSLSSYEQYF. CDR3 in DNA: TGTGCCAGCAGTTTATCGAGCTACGAGCAGTACTTC.

V usage is TRBV10-3 and J usage is TRBJ2-1, with D possibly being TRBD2 (6 bases). Per the germline V gene, CDR1 is ENHRY and CDR2 is SYGVKD. V was clipped by 4 bases and J by 3 bases, with 10 bases between them. The CDR3 runs to 14 residues. CDR3 region: CAISATDYYNEQFF. The CDR3 DNA reads TGTGCCATCAGTGCAACGGACTACTACAATGAGCAGTTCTTC.

This clone was recorded only once. The chain recombines TRBV20-1 with TRBJ2-7; no definite D call. Germline lookup yields CDR1 DFQATT and CDR2 SNEGSKA (reference sequence). The CDR3 runs 11 residues. Trimming took 3 bases from V and 5 from J, leaving 8 bases between them. The CDR3 DNA follows: TGCAGTGCTAGCCCTAACGACGAGCAGTACTTC. Its translation: CSASPNDEQYF.

This clone was seen a handful of times. The chain links TRBV5-1 to TRBJ1-2; no clear D gene. In germline, CDR1 is SGHRS, CDR2 YFSETQ. V was shortened by 4 bases and J by 3 bases, with 10 bases between the two germline ends. CDR3 length: 13 amino acids. CDR3: CASSLQEDYGYTF. The CDR3 DNA sequence: TGCGCCAGCAGCCTGCAGGAGGACTATGGCTACACCTTC. Full variable domain (outside the CDR3, taken from reference TRBV5-1 and TRBJ1-2): KAGVTQTPRYLIKTRGQQVTLSCSPISGHRSVSWYQQTPGQGLQFLFEYFSETQRNKGNFPGRFSGRQFSNSRSEMNVSTLELGDSALYLCASSLQEDYGYTFGSGTRLTVV.

The chain has TRBV19 and TRBJ1-1, with D hard to call. Between the trimmed V and J ends, which lost 3 bases and 7 bases, there was a span of 15 bases. The V gene's germline CDR1 is LNHDA and CDR2 SQIVND (reference sequence). CDR3 size: 14 residues. CDR3 sequence reads: CASSIMGFGVEAFF. The CDR3 DNA reads as TGTGCCAGTAGTATTATGGGTTTCGGGGTTGAAGCTTTCTTT.

The chain uses TRBV5-6 and TRBJ1-5; TRBD1 matches at 8 bases. V trimming: 4 bases; J trimming: 7 bases; junction bases outside the gene matches: 10. CDR1 is SGHDT and CDR2 is YYEEEE in the germline V gene. This CDR3 spans 15 amino acids. This CDR3 is CASSRRQGILQPQHF. The CDR3 nucleotides are TGTGCCAGCAGCAGGAGACAGGGGATACTACAGCCCCAGCATTTT.

This CDR3 reads CASSGGQGCQPQHF. CDR3 nucleotides: TGCGCCAGCAGTGGGGGACAGGGTTGTCAGCCCCAGCATTTT. The chain links TRBV10-1 to TRBJ1-5; 9 nucleotides line up with TRBD1. This CDR3 comprises 14 residues. Germline-derived CDR1 and CDR2 are WNHNN and SYGVQD (reference sequence). The trim removed 4 bases at V and 6 bases at J, leaving 4 bases unmatched.

Turning to this clone: The same CDR3 can be traced to other DNA sequences in this sample. The chain links TRBV7-2 to TRBJ2-7; D gene ambiguous. CDR3 length equals 11 residues. Trimming stripped 5 bases from V and 0 bases from J, with 2 bases between. Germline CDR1 and CDR2: SGHTA and FQGNSA. CDR3 loop: CASSLSYEQYF. DNA for the CDR3: TGTGCCAGCAGCCTCTCCTACGAGCAGTACTTC.

The V and J genes are TRBV7-2 and TRBJ2-7; tentatively, D is TRBD1 (6 bases). V shed 3 bases and J shed 6 bases, with 9 bases lying between them. Germline CDR1 reads SGHTA; CDR2 reads FQGNSA. CDR3 size: 12 residues. DNA of the CDR3: TGTGCCAGCAGCTTTACAGGGTCCGAGCAGTACTTC. It encodes CASSFTGSEQYF.

The rearrangement uses TRBV30 and TRBJ1-5; TRBD1 agrees at 7 bases. V trimming: 1 base; J trimming: 7 bases; junction bases outside the gene matches: 7. Germline assignment: CDR1 GTSNPN and CDR2 SVGIG (reference sequence). This CDR3 contains 14 residues. The DNA of the CDR3 is TGTGCCTGGAGTGGCCCGGGACAGATGCAGCCCCAGCATTTT. It codes for CAWSGPGQMQPQHF.

V usage is TRBV13 and J usage is TRBJ2-1; 12 bases fit TRBD2. Losses at the gene ends were 2 bases for V and 9 bases for J; bases not matched to a gene: 5. Germline assignment: CDR1 PRHDT and CDR2 FYEKMQ (reference sequence). The CDR3 has 15 amino acids. The CDR3 sequence: CASSLLAGGRSEQFF. The CDR3 coding sequence is TGTGCCAGCAGCTTACTAGCGGGGGGGCGTAGTGAGCAGTTCTTC.

J is TRBJ2-2 and V is TRBV21-1; no DNA check was done on the table's D call, TRBD2. TRBV21-1 is a documented pseudogene. The CDR3 has 12 residues. CDR3 sequence: CANPTSSGELFF. The CDR3, as DNA: TGTGCCAATCCGACTAGCTCGGGGGAGCTGTTTTTT.

J is TRBJ1-2 and V is TRBV6-6; D call uncertain. V lost 4 bases, J lost 3 bases, and 15 bases lay in between. The CDR3 is 15 amino acids. Germline V lookup: CDR1 MNHNY, CDR2 SVGAGI (reference sequence). The CDR3 sequence is CASSSAGEGYYGYTF. For the CDR3, the DNA is TGTGCCAGCAGTTCCGCTGGGGAGGGATACTATGGCTACACCTTC.

The chain couples TRBV5-1 to TRBJ2-1; 11 bases are a match to TRBD1. Losses at the gene ends were 3 bases for V and 5 bases for J; bases not matched to a gene: 4. The CDR3 has 15 amino acids. The V gene's germline CDR1 is SGHRS and CDR2 YFSETQ. DNA for the CDR3: TGCGCCAGCAGCTACGGGACAGGGGGAAACAATGAGCAGTTCTTC. This sequence encodes CASSYGTGGNNEQFF.

The genes are TRBV7-2 and TRBJ1-1; D possibly corresponds to TRBD1 (6 bases). There are 13 residues in the CDR3. Trimming pared 8 bases from V and 2 bases from J, leaving 12 bases between. The germline V gene has CDR1 SGHTA and CDR2 FQGNSA. The CDR3 here is CASGADSNTEAFF. CDR3 sequence (DNA): TGTGCCAGCGGCGCGGACAGTAACACTGAAGCTTTCTTT.

A single count supports this clone. V is TRBV16 and J is TRBJ1-1; D is possibly TRBD1 (5 bases). This CDR3 contains 14 residues. V was cut by 0 bases and J by 0 bases, with 5 bases left in between. CDR1 and CDR2 (germline): KGHSY, FQNENV. CDR3 nucleotides: TGTGCCAGCAGCCAATCGACAGTGAACACTGAAGCTTTCTTT. It is translated as CASSQSTVNTEAFF.

This chain connects TRBV7-2 to TRBJ2-2, with TRBD1 matching 12 bases. Trimming at V came to 5 bases and at J to 6 bases, leaving 4 bases not matched to a gene. The germline V gene has CDR1 SGHTA and CDR2 FQGNSA. The CDR3 has 15 amino acids. The CDR3 nucleotides read TGTGCCAGCAGCACCGGGACAGGGGGCGCCGGGGAGCTGTTTTTT. Translation: CASSTGTGGAGELFF.